The present entry profiles one T cell receptor beta chain with its context. It has no known antigen specificity. The sample holds no much larger clone one base away, and base qualities are not on file. The junction shows trimming of 1 base on V and 1 base on J, plus 11 bases between the germline ends. CDR1 SGHRS and CDR2 YFSETQ were looked up in the germline V gene. The CDR3 numbers 15 residues from cysteine through phenylalanine. Of the read, only the CDR3 DNA is kept; its 45 bases are in frame from base 1. The data were taken from a study of long-term antiretroviral therapy in people with HIV (dated by TCRdb to 2021 to 2024). Some background on the complete study: Collection of the earliest samples took place about a decade ahead of the 2015 WHO recommendation for immediate ART, at a time when ART was typically delayed until CD4 counts fell. This retrospective serial study examined whether starting ART and sustained HIV suppression were associated with changes in the composition and diversity of the TRB repertoire in peripheral blood. From some 30 adults with confirmed HIV infection, the cohort provided roughly 200 cryopreserved PBMC samples, gathered serially across a mean of about 6 years (range 1-12). Among the 30 to 35 participants with HIV, fewer than twelve were female. No cross-contamination during QIAcube processing was shown when test extractions of a monoclonal T-cell line were performed alongside fewer than 35 polyclonal samples.

On the study overall, not on this receptor specifically: Because PBMC availability was limited, only the TCR beta chain was sequenced, with no alpha chain pairing. A significant increase in TRB diversity was found to be associated with ART initiation, although TRB diversity was observed to remain significantly below that of transplant donor controls even after long-term ART. The samples were dated from about 2004 to 2017, and the ART regimens that were used may be less effective than current ART regimens. Narrower CDR3 length ranges were observed in HIV repertoires than in controls, and an antigen-experienced repertoire with only a slight naive shift after ART was suggested by the network structure. Expanded TRB clones identified before ART initiation dominated the repertoire across all time points, though the dominance fluctuated and decreased in many PLHIV after ART. Because pre-ART samples had limited cell numbers, unsorted PBMC were profiled rather than sorted CD4+ and CD8+ T cells. Inferences about post-ART repertoire changes are limited because no data were available on ART adherence, viral resistance or therapy changes.

The immunoSEQ hsTCRB v3.0 assay was used at survey level resolution to sequence the TRB variable region. TRB sequencing targeted a depth of 40,000-50,000 T-cell genomes per sample. Pooled TRB libraries were sequenced on an Illumina MiSeq with a v3 150-cycle kit. Turning to the authors' computational methods: Repertoire analysis ran in R within a reproducible Nextflow workflow covering QC, data transformation and analysis. LymphoSeq2, an R package for AIRR-Seq data exploration, was used to implement custom analyses. Several samples that yielded fewer than 5000 total TRB sequences were excluded, so that around 190 HIV repertoires were analyzed. Among the approximately 180 retained HIV repertoires, about 57 were collected before ART initiation and approximately 130 were collected after ART initiation. Repertoires were downsampled to 5000 TRB nucleotide sequences, with summary statistics averaged over 100 downsampling iterations. Only TRB sequences with CDR3 regions of at least seven amino acids were retained for analysis. A Shannon entropy-derived clonality score and the Gini coefficient were used to measure diversity. Repertoire networks linked the top 5000 CDR3 amino acid sequences whenever two sequences differed by an edit distance of one. For TRB CDR3 amino acid sequences, antigen specificity groups and MHC restriction were predicted with GLIPH2. To flag known associations with CMV, EBV, HIV or tissue antigens, CDR3 amino acid sequences were compared against VDJdb and McPAS-TCR. Pre-ART, post-ART and control groups were compared with Wilcoxon signed-rank tests and Holm-Bonferroni correction. This immuneACCESS table, as held by TCRdb, lists in-frame sequences with V and J called but not all clones. Of the missing ones, under half trace to an unresolved V gene in checked studies; the others have no known cause. For V, J and clone size, that table is used; D and trimming come from the DNA. The sample includes around 20,000 clones, with about four fifths observed a single time. Approximately 8% of the sample goes to the ten largest clones.

To be included, a participant needed at least one PBMC sample from before ART initiation plus at least two post-ART samples. Treatment was received in the United States of America by all participants with HIV. Before DNA extraction, cryopreserved samples of 1-10 million PBMC were thawed and then washed. At the time of the earliest PBMC sample, participants with HIV were aged between about 20 and 60 years. Each participant contributed PBMC samples from 1-4 timepoints before ART initiation and 2-8 timepoints after ART initiation, with a median of 7 samples. For every participant, serial HIV viral load, CD4+ T-cell count, ART history and demographic data were obtained. Using a Qiagen kit on a QIAcube, genomic DNA was extracted from unsorted PBMC, with samples processed in batches of 12.

The TCR was taken from a man aged 18 to 35 with HIV. The sequences come from unsorted PBMCs, collected 0.9 years after starting antiretroviral therapy. Rearrangement joined TRBV5-1 to TRBJ1-1; the D segment could be TRBD1, given 6 matching bases. Read as DNA, the sequence is TGCGCCAGCAGCTTGAGACAGGCTTCGAACACTGAAGCTTTCTTT. The resulting protein is CASSLRQASNTEAFF.